The 15 T cell receptor beta chains below come from one sample, sequenced in a study of blood T cell repertoires in COVID-19. Produced via immunoSEQ multiplex PCR; TCRdb's table is partial and in-frame only. The repertoire has 150,000 to 200,000 clones, roughly 82% of them found once; the top ten carry around 5.5%. Sequencing input: PBMCs or T cells enriched from blood (not recorded which). The receptors stem from an older woman with acute COVID-19.

V gene TRBV7-9 combines with J gene TRBJ1-3; D remains unclear. Germline CDR1 and CDR2: SEHNR and FQNEAQ (reference sequence). V shed 3 bases and J shed 3 bases, with 15 bases lying between them. The CDR3 runs to 16 residues. The CDR3 sequence: CASSLGSRASGNTIYF. CDR3 bases: TGTGCCAGCAGCTTGGGTAGTAGAGCGAGTGGAAACACCATATATTTT.

The rearrangement joins TRBV5-6 to TRBJ2-3, with TRBD1 matching 9 bases. With V trimmed by 2 bases and J by 6 bases, 7 bases remained unmatched. This CDR3 is built from 15 residues. CDR1 is SGHDT, CDR2 YYEEEE, per germline. As DNA, the CDR3 is TGTGCCAGCAGCTTCGGACAGGGGAAGGGGGATACGCAGTATTTT. Its protein product is CASSFGQGKGDTQYF. The variable domain in full, completed from reference TRBV5-6 and TRBJ2-3, reads DAGVTQSPTHLIKTRGQQVTLRCSPKSGHDTVSWYQQALGQGPQFIFQYYEEEERQRGNFPDRFSGHQFPNYSSELNVNALLLGDSALYLCASSFGQGKGDTQYFGPGTRLTVL.

The chain links TRBV7-2 to TRBJ1-2, with 7 nucleotides matching TRBD1. Looked up from germline, CDR1 is SGHTA and CDR2 is FQGNSA. CDR3 length equals 16 residues. Trimming took 4 bases from V and 4 from J; bases not matched to a gene: 12. CDR3 region: CASSYSGGQASYGYTF. For the CDR3, the DNA is TGTGCCAGCAGCTATAGTGGCGGACAGGCAAGCTATGGCTACACCTTC.

The V call is TRBV7-2, the J call TRBJ2-5; 7 nucleotides match TRBD2. The J segment lost 5 bases and the V segment lost 0 bases, leaving 6 bases of the junction unmatched. This CDR3 is built from 15 residues. Germline loops: CDR1 SGHTA, CDR2 FQGNSA. The CDR3 DNA follows: TGTGCCAGCAGCTTAGCGGCGGGAGTGGGGGAGACCCAGTACTTC. Its translation: CASSLAAGVGETQYF.

The chain recombines TRBV7-9 with TRBJ2-1; D is possibly TRBD2 (5 bases). In germline, CDR1 is SEHNR, CDR2 FQNEAQ (reference sequence). The CDR3 runs to 17 residues. Trimming stripped 5 bases from V and 4 bases from J, with 21 bases between. In nucleotides, the CDR3 is TGTGCCAGCAGCGTGAGGACTGTCAACTCCCCATACAATGAGCAGTTCTTC. It is translated as CASSVRTVNSPYNEQFF.

J is TRBJ2-1 and V is TRBV10-3, with 7 positions matching TRBD2. The CDR3 consists of 13 residues. The trim removed 11 bases at V and 4 bases at J, leaving 8 bases unmatched. Per germline, CDR1 ENHRY and CDR2 SYGVKD. The CDR3 here is CASRLAVYNEQFF. CDR3 nucleotides: TGTGCCTCGCGCCTAGCGGTTTACAATGAGCAGTTCTTC.

The gene calls are TRBV4-1 and TRBJ2-5; TRBD1 might be the D (5 bases). The CDR3 has 16 amino acids. The germline gives CDR1 MGHRA, CDR2 YSYEKL. Trimming cost V 0 bases and J 7 bases, with 18 bases left between them. The CDR3 sequence is CASSQDLQGAGRTQYF. The CDR3 DNA reads TGCGCCAGCAGCCAAGATTTACAAGGGGCAGGACGGACCCAGTACTTC.

The chain has TRBV6-5 and TRBJ1-1, with 9 bases fitting TRBD1. Germline V gene data show CDR1 as MNHEY and CDR2 as SVGAGI. There are 13 residues in the CDR3. The J segment lost 6 bases and the V segment lost 10 bases, leaving 9 bases of the junction unmatched. The CDR3 region has the DNA TGTGCCATTAGACCGGGACAGGGACCTGAAGCTTTCTTT. Amino acids: CAIRPGQGPEAFF.

The chain is built from TRBV11-3 and TRBJ2-2, with 11 bases aligning to TRBD2. From germline, CDR1 is SGHNT and CDR2 YENEEA. The CDR3 extends over 15 amino acids. With 5 bases clipped from V and 9 bases from J, the junction kept 8 bases outside the gene matches. The CDR3 region is CASSNLAGGQRELFF. The CDR3 DNA sequence: TGTGCCAGCAGCAATTTAGCGGGGGGGCAGCGGGAGCTGTTTTTT.

The chain has TRBV24-1 and TRBJ1-2; D remains ambiguous. This CDR3 has 12 amino acids. Germline V lookup: CDR1 KGHDR, CDR2 SFDVKD. Trimming cost V 3 bases and J 4 bases, with 5 bases left between them. This CDR3 reads CATSDPLYGYTF. Here the CDR3 DNA reads TGTGCCACCAGTGATCCCCTCTATGGCTACACCTTC.

The V and J genes are TRBV5-1 and TRBJ1-5, with 7 bases fitting TRBD1. The V segment lost 7 bases and the J segment 6 bases; nucleotides outside the gene matches: 10. CDR1 and CDR2 (germline): SGHRS, YFSETQ. This CDR3 is 14 amino acids long. CDR3 in DNA: TGCGCCAGCCGGCCCGGACAGGAACGTCAGCCCCAGCATTTT. The encoded protein is CASRPGQERQPQHF.

The rearrangement uses TRBV14 and TRBJ2-5; weak D call: TRBD2 (5 bases). CDR3 length equals 13 residues. Trimming cost V 1 base and J 9 bases, with 12 bases left between them. The V gene's germline CDR1 is SGHDN and CDR2 FVKESK. This CDR3 is CASSQGWSGAQYF. The CDR3 nucleotides are TGTGCCAGCAGCCAAGGATGGTCCGGGGCCCAGTACTTC.

In this sample, this clone turned up once. This rearrangement joins TRBV28 to TRBJ1-4, with D possibly being TRBD1 (6 bases). Germline V gives CDR1 MDHEN, CDR2 SYDVKM. This CDR3 spans 15 amino acids. Trimming removed 6 bases at V and 6 bases at J, with 17 bases between. CDR3 DNA: TGTGCCAGCAGGGACAGACGTAGTCGAGATGAAAAACTGTTTTTT. It codes for CASRDRRSRDEKLFF.

The rearrangement uses TRBV4-1 and TRBJ1-3; D unclear. The CDR3 totals 16 residues. Germline CDR1 and CDR2: MGHRA and YSYEKL. Trimming cost V 3 bases and J 0 bases, with 12 bases left between them. CDR3 nucleotides: TGCGCCAGCAGCCATGACCAGGTCAGCTCTGGAAACACCATATATTTT. It yields the protein CASSHDQVSSGNTIYF.

The rearrangement links TRBV5-6 to TRBJ1-1, with a tentative D call TRBD1 (5 bases). This CDR3 contains 14 residues. The V end lost 2 bases, the J end lost 4 bases, and 12 bases lay between the germline ends. The germline gives CDR1 SGHDT, CDR2 YYEEEE. The CDR3 loop reads CASSFGGVGTEAFF. The DNA for the CDR3 is TGTGCCAGCAGCTTCGGAGGGGTTGGCACTGAAGCTTTCTTT.